These 16 T cell receptor beta chains were sequenced from one sample in a study of human T cells and chemical hapten exposure. Indicated time point: patch test 2, 6 weeks after DPC sensitization. Treatment described: therapeutic diphenylcyclopropenone sensitization with weekly scalp DPC. TCRdb re-analysed the RACE reads in MiXCR, keeping a single row per CDR3 protein. Of approximately 68,000 distinct CDR3 sequences in the sample, around 8.8% were seen once. Sequencing was performed on whole blood, taken in connection with sensitization to the hapten diphenylcyclopropenone (DPC). The receptors originated from a woman between 50 and 59 years old with alopecia areata. Some clones in this sample may be carry-over from other donors' samples.

The rearrangement links TRBV7-3 to TRBJ1-1, with D maybe TRBD1 (6 bases). The length of the CDR3 is 13 residues. Germline V gene lookup returns CDR1 SGHTA and CDR2 FQGTGA. V lost 0 bases, J lost 8 bases, and 10 bases lay in between. CDR3 DNA sequence: TGTGCCAGCAGCTTAACCGCAGGGGCGGAAGCTTTCTTT. This translates into CASSLTAGAEAFF.

The sample holds many counts of this clonotype. The V and J genes are TRBV4-2 and TRBJ1-3; D gene uncertain. Germline V gives CDR1 LGHNA, CDR2 YNFKEQ. This CDR3 is built from 14 residues. The V end lost 0 bases, the J end lost 4 bases, and 7 bases lay between the germline ends. CDR3 sequence: CASSQDPAGNTIYF. The CDR3 region has the DNA TGTGCCAGCAGCCAAGATCCCGCCGGAAACACCATATATTTT.

Remarks on this clonotype: A junction boundary mismatches the germline segment, possibly from a read error. The genes are TRBV3-1 and TRBJ2-2; D might be TRBD1 or TRBD2, each matching 7 bases. The CDR3 totals 15 residues. The germline V gene encodes CDR1 LGHDT and CDR2 YNNKEL (reference sequence). The CDR3 is CVSRPGGEYVGELFF. In DNA form, the CDR3 reads TGTGTCAGCAGACCAGGGGGGGAGTACGTCGGGGAGCTGTTTTTT.

There are a few counts of this clonotype. For the CDR3, the DNA is TGTGCCAGTAGTATAGGGGCAGGGGTAGTCGACGAGCAGTACTTC. Amino acids: CASSIGAGVVDEQYF. The chain is built from TRBV19 and TRBJ2-7; D perhaps matches TRBD1 (6 bases). Looked up from germline, CDR1 is LNHDA and CDR2 is SQIVND (reference sequence). This CDR3 is built from 15 residues. V dropped 1 base and J dropped 5 bases, with 15 bases sitting between them.

The chain recombines TRBV6-5 with TRBJ2-7, with D possibly called TRBD1 or TRBD2 (5 bases each). Germline CDR1 reads MNHEY; CDR2 reads SVGAGI. This CDR3 comprises 14 residues. The V end lost 0 bases, the J end lost 4 bases, and 10 bases lay between the germline ends. The chain's CDR3 is CASSYSPGTYEQYF. In DNA form, the CDR3 reads TGTGCCAGCAGTTACTCTCCAGGGACGTACGAGCAGTACTTC.

This chain uses TRBV20-1 with TRBJ1-2, with no clear D. With 3 bases removed from V and 5 bases from J, the gap between germline ends came to 19 bases. The CDR3 contains 15 residues. Germline V gene sequence: CDR1 DFQATT, CDR2 SNEGSKA (reference sequence). CDR3 nucleotides: TGCAGTGCTAGTCGAGATTCGGGTCCGGGTTATGGCTACACCTTC. Amino acids: CSASRDSGPGYGYTF.

This clonotype showed up many times. The CDR3 here is CSVGTGRTDTQYF. The CDR3 DNA reads as TGCAGCGTTGGTACAGGGAGAACAGATACGCAGTATTTT. This rearrangement joins TRBV29-1 to TRBJ2-3; D may be TRBD1 (6 bases). The germline CDR1 and CDR2 sequences are SQVTM and ANQGSEA. The CDR3 is 13 amino acids. Trimming shortened V by 4 bases and J by 3 bases, and 11 bases separated the two germline ends.

This chain connects TRBV4-3 to TRBJ2-5; 8 bases line up with TRBD2. Losses at the gene ends were 0 bases for V and 1 base for J; bases not matched to a gene: 7. The CDR3 has 17 residues. Germline CDR1 is LGHNA and CDR2 is YSLEER. The CDR3: CASSQDHWREAQETQYF. Here the CDR3 DNA reads TGCGCCAGCAGCCAAGATCATTGGCGGGAGGCCCAAGAGACCCAGTACTTC.

This clonotype appeared a few times. V gene TRBV7-2 combines with J gene TRBJ2-1; unclear D gene. This CDR3 spans 13 amino acids. The V end was cut by 2 bases, the J end by 5 bases, with 7 bases between. Germline V gives CDR1 SGHTA, CDR2 FQGNSA. In nucleotides, the CDR3 is TGTGCCAGCAGCTTAATAACCCACAATGAGCAGTTCTTC. Amino acids: CASSLITHNEQFF.

The rearrangement links TRBV29-1 to TRBJ2-2; the D call may be TRBD1 or TRBD2 (6 bases each). This CDR3 has 14 amino acids. The germline V and J ends were trimmed by 3 bases and 0 bases, with 8 bases remaining between them. CDR1 SQVTM and CDR2 ANQGSEA come from the germline V gene. CDR3: CSVEEGANTGELFF. As DNA, the CDR3 is TGCAGCGTTGAGGAGGGGGCGAACACCGGGGAGCTGTTTTTT.

This clonotype was counted only a few times. The chain has TRBV2 and TRBJ2-4; 8 nucleotides line up with TRBD1. V was pared by 6 bases and J by 7 bases, with 8 bases of the junction left unmatched. In germline, CDR1 is SNHLY, CDR2 FYNNEI. The CDR3 covers 14 residues. The chain's CDR3 is CASRATGAGNIQYF. The CDR3 nucleotides are TGTGCCAGCAGGGCGACAGGGGCCGGCAACATTCAGTACTTC.

This clonotype was detected a few times. This rearrangement joins TRBV2 to TRBJ1-5, with 7 bases aligning to TRBD1. V trimming: 5 bases; J trimming: 1 base; junction bases outside the gene matches: 8. The CDR3 length is 16 residues. Germline lookup yields CDR1 SNHLY and CDR2 FYNNEI. CDR3 DNA: TGTGCCAGCAGTACGGCAAGGGGGCGAAGCAATCAGCCCCAGCATTTT. Amino acids: CASSTARGRSNQPQHF.

The sample holds one count of this clonotype. V usage is TRBV7-9 and J usage is TRBJ2-4; 7 bases are shared with TRBD1. V shed 4 bases and J 1 base; nucleotides not matched to a gene: 10. The CDR3 is 17 residues long. Germline CDR1 SEHNR, CDR2 FQNEAQ (reference sequence). The CDR3 DNA reads as TGTGCCAGCAGCTCGACAGACAGGGCGAAGGCCAAAAACATTCAGTACTTC. As protein: CASSSTDRAKAKNIQYF.

The CDR3 DNA reads as TGTGCCAGCAGCTTAGCGCAGAGCGGGGCCTACGAGCAGTACTTC. Amino acids: CASSLAQSGAYEQYF. The chain joins TRBV7-2 to TRBJ2-7; 7 bases fit TRBD2. CDR3 length equals 15 residues. Germline CDR1 reads SGHTA; CDR2 reads FQGNSA. Losses at the gene ends were 0 bases for V and 2 bases for J; bases not matched to a gene: 4.

This clonotype was seen a handful of times. The chain is built from TRBV12-3 or TRBV12-4 and TRBJ2-2, with TRBD1 as a possible D gene (5 bases). V lost 7 bases and J 6 bases, leaving 6 bases between the germline ends. The CDR3 sequence is 11 residues long. This CDR3 reads CASKGPGELFF. The CDR3 DNA is TGTGCCAGCAAGGGGCCCGGGGAGCTGTTTTTT.

DNA of the CDR3: TGCAGTGCCACCTTTGACGGAGATACGCAGTATTTT. Translation: CSATFDGDTQYF. The rearrangement uses TRBV20-1 and TRBJ2-3, with D unresolved. This CDR3 comprises 12 residues. Germline V gene data show CDR1 as DFQATT and CDR2 as SNEGSKA (reference sequence). With 6 bases removed from V and 5 bases from J, the gap between germline ends came to 12 bases.